A selection of T cell receptor beta chains follows, all from one sample in a study of identical twins. TCRdb processed the 5' RACE reads anew with MiXCR; each CDR3 protein has one entry. The repertoire holds 650,000 to 800,000 distinct CDR3 sequences, over 8.5% seen once, with about 0.98% in the top ten. The same specimen was also included in a second study, on yellow fever vaccine responses in identical twins.

Material for sequencing was PBMCs. The origin of the receptors is a woman aged 18-29 years in good health. CDR3s include the opening cysteine and the closing phenylalanine or tryptophan. D genes are given only for firm matches. Size tells how often a clone was seen (once, few, many) or the class of an expanded clone, and some rows leave it out.

- TRBJ2-5 TRBV7-9 - CASSRQEPDAWETQYF TGTGCCAGCAGCCGCCAGGAACCTGACGCCTGGGAGACCCAGTACTTC
TRBD2 TRBJ2-7 TRBV27 few CASSFSSGDSYEQYF TGTGCCAGCAGTTTCTCTAGCGGGGACTCCTACGAGCAGTACTTC
- TRBJ1-2 TRBV27 - CASSRERGVTNYGYTF TGTGCCAGCAGCCGGGAGCGCGGCGTCACTAACTATGGCTACACCTTC
- TRBJ2-2 TRBV4-1 few CASSQEAILYTGELFF TGCGCCAGCAGCCAAGAGGCCATACTCTACACCGGGGAGCTGTTTTTT
- TRBJ2-6 TRBV6-2/TRBV6-3 many CASSRGSSGANVLTF TGTGCCAGCAGCCGAGGGAGCTCTGGGGCCAACGTCCTGACTTTC
TRBD2 TRBJ2-1 TRBV11-1 - CASSLAVVLAGRDNEQFF TGTGCCAGCAGCTTAGCGGTTGTGCTAGCGGGCCGAGACAATGAGCAGTTCTTC
TRBD1 TRBJ2-7 TRBV5-1 many CASSWGQGYEQYF TGCGCCAGCAGCTGGGGACAGGGCTACGAGCAGTACTTC
TRBD2 TRBJ2-3 TRBV3-1 few CASSVAGGPSYTQYF TGTGCCAGCAGTGTAGCGGGGGGGCCTTCATATACGCAGTATTTT
TRBD1 TRBJ1-1 TRBV12-3/TRBV12-4 many CASSLGRTGKPEAFF TGTGCCAGCAGTTTAGGCAGGACAGGGAAGCCTGAAGCTTTCTTT
TRBD1 TRBJ2-3 TRBV2 many CASSGQGPTDTQYF TGTGCCAGCAGTGGACAGGGCCCCACAGATACGCAGTATTTT
- TRBJ1-4 TRBV28 few CASSLGTENEKLFF TGTGCCAGCAGTCTGGGGACCGAGAATGAAAAACTGTTTTTT
- TRBJ1-2 TRBV10-3 many CAINEGAGGYTF TGTGCCATCAACGAAGGGGCTGGCGGCTACACCTTC
- TRBJ1-5 TRBV15 few CATQTGDSNQPQHF TGTGCCACTCAGACCGGAGATAGCAATCAGCCCCAGCATTTT
TRBD1 TRBJ2-3 TRBV20-1 - CSATRSDRDVGDTQYF TGCAGTGCTACGCGGTCCGACAGGGATGTGGGAGATACGCAGTATTTT
TRBD2 TRBJ2-1 TRBV5-1 - CASSRSGLAVYEQFF TGCGCCAGCAGCCGTTCGGGACTAGCGGTCTATGAGCAGTTCTTC
TRBD1 TRBJ2-7 TRBV5-8 - CASSPGTGWSYEQYF TGTGCCAGCAGCCCCGGGACAGGATGGTCCTACGAGCAGTACTTC
- TRBJ2-6 TRBV7-9 many CASSPGSGANVLTF TGTGCCAGTAGTCCAGGTTCTGGGGCCAACGTCCTGACTTTC
- TRBJ2-5 TRBV24-1 - CATSVGHHQETQYF TGTGCCACCAGCGTGGGACATCACCAAGAGACCCAGTACTTC
- TRBJ1-1 TRBV30 - CAWSVLVRAFGDTEAFF TGTGCCTGGAGTGTACTCGTTAGGGCATTCGGGGACACTGAAGCTTTCTTT
- TRBJ2-5 TRBV5-1 many CASSLFSDKETQYF TGCGCCAGCAGCTTGTTTTCGGACAAAGAGACCCAGTACTTC
- TRBJ2-3 TRBV28 many CASSGYLTVQGPDTQYF TGTGCCAGCAGTGGGTATCTAACAGTCCAAGGCCCAGATACGCAGTATTTT
- TRBJ2-3 TRBV6-5 few CASSYGATTDTQYF TGTGCCAGCAGTTACGGGGCGACCACAGATACGCAGTATTTT
- TRBJ2-1 TRBV3-1 few CASSHLDARAFF TGTGCCAGCAGCCACTTAGACGCGAGAGCGTTCTTC
- TRBJ1-6 TRBV10-3 many CAIGSDGYNSPLHF TGTGCCATCGGTTCGGACGGATATAATTCACCCCTCCACTTT
- TRBJ2-7 TRBV20-1 - CSAPEGAEDPYEQYF TGCAGTGCGCCCGAGGGAGCGGAAGACCCCTACGAGCAGTACTTC
- TRBJ1-1 TRBV5-1 - CASSLVPKFTEAFF TGCGCCAGCAGCTTGGTACCTAAATTCACTGAAGCTTTCTTT
- TRBJ1-6 TRBV5-1 - CASSLAGGDRSPLHF TGCGCCAGCAGCTTGGCAGGAGGGGATCGTTCACCCCTCCACTTT
- TRBJ2-7 TRBV12-3/TRBV12-4 few CASSLESQVEQYF TGTGCCAGCAGTTTAGAATCACAGGTCGAGCAGTACTTC
- TRBJ2-7 TRBV7-9 - CASSPLLGETYEQYF TGTGCCAGCAGCCCCCTCTTGGGGGAGACCTACGAGCAGTACTTC
TRBD2 TRBJ2-7 TRBV28 few CASNPGLARYEQYF TGTGCCAGCAACCCGGGACTAGCGAGGTACGAGCAGTACTTC
TRBD1 TRBJ2-5 TRBV10-3 few CAISRDSKETQYF TGTGCCATCAGCCGGGACAGTAAAGAGACCCAGTACTTC
TRBD1 TRBJ2-5 TRBV24-1 - CATGTGGATQYF TGTGCCACCGGGACAGGGGGTGCGACCCAGTACTTC
- TRBJ2-1 TRBV12-3/TRBV12-4 many CASSLEYEQFF TGTGCCAGCAGTTTGGAGTATGAGCAGTTCTTC
TRBD2 TRBJ2-1 TRBV7-2 few CASSLGLAGESAYEQFF TGTGCCAGCAGCTTAGGGCTAGCGGGAGAAAGTGCCTATGAGCAGTTCTTC
- TRBJ2-7 TRBV12-3/TRBV12-4 many CASTTGGYEQYF TGTGCCAGCACCACCGGAGGGTACGAGCAGTACTTC
- TRBJ2-7 TRBV7-9 many CASRPPDVSSYEQYF TGTGCCAGCAGGCCCCCGGACGTCAGCTCCTACGAGCAGTACTTC
TRBD1 TRBJ1-5 TRBV20-1 many CSAYDRAYSNQPQHF TGCAGTGCCTACGACAGGGCCTATAGCAATCAGCCCCAGCATTTT
TRBD1 TRBJ2-6 TRBV6-1 few CASRDPGQGAGANVLTF TGTGCCAGCAGGGATCCGGGACAGGGTGCTGGGGCCAACGTCCTGACTTTC
TRBD1 TRBJ2-2 TRBV7-9 many CASSSMGTVNTGELFF TGTGCCAGCAGCTCTATGGGGACAGTGAACACCGGGGAGCTGTTTTTT
- TRBJ1-1 TRBV7-9 few CASSPWQAEAFF TGTGCCAGCAGCCCCTGGCAGGCTGAAGCTTTCTTT
- TRBJ2-1 TRBV15 - CATSSLPTSSASYNEQFF TGTGCCACCAGCAGCCTGCCGACATCCAGTGCCTCCTACAATGAGCAGTTCTTC
- TRBJ2-7 TRBV3-1 - CASSQDVVGHSYEQYF TGTGCCAGCAGCCAAGATGTGGTGGGGCACTCCTACGAGCAGTACTTC
- TRBJ1-5 TRBV30 many CAWSPAGQPQHF TGTGCCTGGAGTCCAGCTGGTCAGCCCCAGCATTTT